These T cell receptor beta chains were read from a single sample in a study of cytomegalovirus exposure and HLA in healthy donors. TCRdb's table, derived via immunoSEQ multiplex PCR, lists solely in-frame clones and lacks some. Seen here are 90,000 to 150,000 clones, roughly three quarters observed once, and the top ten hold about 16%. Specimen: PBMCs. The source of these receptors is a man between 45 and 60 years old in good health and CMV-seropositive. Each CDR3 is given with its conserved first and last residue. A D gene is named only where the DNA matches it firmly. Size values are once, few and many counts, or a class for expanded clones, and some rows have none.

NA,TRBV27,few,TRBJ1-6,TGTGCCAGCAGTTTGATCGGGCGGGACTATTCACCCCTCCACTTT,CASSLIGRDYSPLHF
NA,TRBV29-1,few,TRBJ2-3,TGCAGCGGAGACAAAGGAGGGGATACGCAGTATTTT,CSGDKGGDTQYF
NA,TRBV5-6,few,TRBJ1-1,TGTGCCAGCAGCTTGGGCGGGGTCTACACTGAAGCTTTCTTT,CASSLGGVYTEAFF
TRBD1,TRBV28,NA,TRBJ2-7,TGTGCCAGCAGCGAGGGGGCGCGTGAGCAGTACTTC,CASSEGAREQYF
NA,TRBV7-2,NA,TRBJ1-1,TGTGCCAGCAGCCCCAAGGGGTTCTCGACTGAAGCTTTCTTT,CASSPKGFSTEAFF
NA,TRBV6-5,few,TRBJ2-7,TGTGCCAGCAGTTACTCAGGTATCCTGGGAGGTTACGAGCAGTACTTC,CASSYSGILGGYEQYF
NA,TRBV6-5,NA,TRBJ2-7,TGTGCCAGCAGTTACGGGGGGGCCCTGTACGAGCAGTACTTC,CASSYGGALYEQYF
TRBD1,TRBV6-5,NA,TRBJ1-2,TGTGCCAGCAGTTTCCTCAGGGGGGTCAGCTACACCTTC,CASSFLRGVSYTF
NA,TRBV6-6,NA,TRBJ1-2,TGTGCCAGCAGTTACGGGCAGTCCTATGGCTACACCTTC,CASSYGQSYGYTF
NA,TRBV2,NA,TRBJ2-5,TGTGCCAGCAGTGATGGTCGGCAGGCGGGGACAGAGACCCAGTACTTC,CASSDGRQAGTETQYF
NA,TRBV21-1,once,TRBJ2-7,TGTGCCAGCAGGAACGGCCGGAGCGGGGGTGGGTCCTACGAGCAGTACTTC,CASRNGRSGGGSYEQYF
NA,TRBV7-9,few,TRBJ2-2,TGTGCCAGCAGCTTAAGGACTGCGAACACCGGGGAGCTGTTTTTT,CASSLRTANTGELFF
NA,TRBV19,NA,TRBJ1-2,TGTGCCAGTAGTTCACAGGGAATAGGCTACACCTTC,CASSSQGIGYTF
TRBD1,TRBV5-6,NA,TRBJ1-5,TGTGCCAGCAGCTCAGGGGGGAATCAGCCCCAGCATTTT,CASSSGGNQPQHF
TRBD2,TRBV6-5,NA,TRBJ2-7,TGTGCCAGCCAAAGCGGGAGTAGCTCCTACGAGCAGTACTTC,CASQSGSSSYEQYF
NA,TRBV7-6,NA,TRBJ2-7,TGTGCCAGCACCTCCTTGGATACAGACGAGCAGTACTTC,CASTSLDTDEQYF
TRBD2,TRBV19,NA,TRBJ2-1,TGTGCCAGTAGTGGGACTAGCGGGAGTCGGAATGAGCAGTTCTTC,CASSGTSGSRNEQFF
NA,TRBV7-2,NA,TRBJ1-1,TGTGCCAGCAGCTTAGTTGGGGGGGGGAGCACTGAAGCTTTCTTT,CASSLVGGGSTEAFF
TRBD1,TRBV4-1,NA,TRBJ2-7,TGCGCCAGCAGCCAAGGAACAGGGGGGCCCTACGAGCAGTACTTC,CASSQGTGGPYEQYF
TRBD1,TRBV6-1,NA,TRBJ2-7,TGTGCCAGCAGGGCCCAACTCGACAGGGTCGAGCAGTACTTC,CASRAQLDRVEQYF
TRBD1,TRBV29-1,NA,TRBJ2-5,TGCAGCGTTGAGGATTACTCTGGGACAGAAGAGACCCAGTACTTC,CSVEDYSGTEETQYF
TRBD1,TRBV11-2,NA,TRBJ2-2,TGTGCCAGCAGCTTAGTGGGGCAGGGGGCCGGGGAGCTGTTTTTT,CASSLVGQGAGELFF
TRBD2,TRBV4-2,NA,TRBJ2-7,TGTGCCAGCAGCCAAGCCGGGACTAGCGGCCTGAGCTCCTACGAGCAGTACTTC,CASSQAGTSGLSSYEQYF
NA,TRBV29-1,NA,TRBJ2-7,TGCAGCGTTGAATCGGGGAACTCCTACGAGCAGTACTTC,CSVESGNSYEQYF
NA,TRBV7-8,few,TRBJ2-5,TGTGCCAGCAGCTTAGAACAGGGTCCCCAAGAGACCCAGTACTTC,CASSLEQGPQETQYF
TRBD1,TRBV27,NA,TRBJ2-7,TGTGCCAGCAGTTCCGGACAGGGGGCAATGGAGCAGTACTTC,CASSSGQGAMEQYF
NA,TRBV27,NA,TRBJ2-7,TGTGCCAGCAGCCCACCGGGAAAGGGGGAGTACTTC,CASSPPGKGEYF
TRBD2,TRBV19,few,TRBJ2-5,TGTGCCAGTAGTATAGATCATGCCAGCGGGGGGGTAAGGACCCAGTACTTC,CASSIDHASGGVRTQYF
TRBD1,TRBV27,NA,TRBJ1-5,TGTGCCAGCAGTCCCCAACCGGAGACAGGGTCTCAGCCCCAGCATTTT,CASSPQPETGSQPQHF
TRBD1,TRBV5-6,once,TRBJ2-7,TGTGCCAGCAGACAACAGGGGGCGGCCTACGAGCAGTACTTC,CASRQQGAAYEQYF
NA,TRBV5-5,few,TRBJ1-2,TGCGCCAGCAGCCCAGCAGGATCCCCAATCTATGGCTACACCTTC,CASSPAGSPIYGYTF
NA,TRBV4-1,NA,TRBJ1-4,TGCGCCAGCAGCCAAGATCCCAGACAGGCAACTAATGAAAAACTGTTTTTT,CASSQDPRQATNEKLFF
NA,TRBV6-1,few,TRBJ1-5,TGTGCCAGCAGTCTCGGAGGACAGTACAATCAGCCCCAGCATTTT,CASSLGGQYNQPQHF
NA,TRBV5-6,NA,TRBJ1-1,TGTGCCAGCAGATACAGGGATGACACTGAAGCTTTCTTT,CASRYRDDTEAFF
NA,TRBV28,NA,TRBJ2-7,TGTGCCAGCAGTTTAACAACCTACGAGCAGTACTTC,CASSLTTYEQYF
TRBD2,TRBV7-9,NA,TRBJ2-3,TGTGCCAGCAGCGCGACTAGCGGGGCGCGCACAGATACGCAGTATTTT,CASSATSGARTDTQYF
TRBD1,TRBV28,NA,TRBJ1-3,TGTGCCAGCAGTCACGGGACAGGGAGCTCTGGAAACACCATATATTTT,CASSHGTGSSGNTIYF
NA,TRBV29-1,NA,TRBJ2-1,TGCAGCGTTGAAGATCTTCGGGGTAGCTCCTACAATGAGCAGTTCTTC,CSVEDLRGSSYNEQFF
NA,TRBV7-9,NA,TRBJ2-1,TGTGCCAGCAGCTTAGAGCCTAGCTCCTACAATGAGCAGTTCTTC,CASSLEPSSYNEQFF
NA,TRBV19,few,TRBJ1-5,TGTGCCAGTACCTCCAGAGGGACATGGTATAGCAATCAGCCCCAGCATTTT,CASTSRGTWYSNQPQHF
TRBD2,TRBV7-2,NA,TRBJ2-5,TGTGCCAGCAGCACCGGGACTAGTCAAGAGACCCAGTACTTC,CASSTGTSQETQYF
NA,TRBV11-3,once,TRBJ1-3,TGTGCCAGCAGCTTAGCTCCGCAGGGAGGAGGAAACACCATATATTTT,CASSLAPQGGGNTIYF
NA,TRBV5-4,NA,TRBJ2-7,TGTGCCAGCAGCGGGACAGTAGCGGGACAGGAGCAGTACTTC,CASSGTVAGQEQYF
TRBD2,TRBV5-1,NA,TRBJ2-7,TGCGCCAGCAGCTCCTTTCGTTCCGGACTAGCGGGGGAGAGCTCCTACGAGCAGTACTTC,CASSSFRSGLAGESSYEQYF
TRBD1,TRBV18,NA,TRBJ2-1,TGTGCCAGCTCACCACCGGGGACAGGGGCGGACAATGAGCAGTTCTTC,CASSPPGTGADNEQFF
TRBD1,TRBV11-3,NA,TRBJ2-7,TGTGCCAGCAGCCCCTACAGGGGCGAGCAGTACTTC,CASSPYRGEQYF
TRBD2,TRBV2,NA,TRBJ2-7,TGTGCCAGCAGTGCCGGGAGGGCCTACGAGCAGTACTTC,CASSAGRAYEQYF
NA,TRBV2,NA,TRBJ1-1,TGTGCCAGCAGACAGGGTTACACTGAAGCTTTCTTT,CASRQGYTEAFF
TRBD2,TRBV7-2,NA,TRBJ2-1,TGTGCCAGCAGCTTCCCGGGAGGCTCCTACAATGAGCAGTTCTTC,CASSFPGGSYNEQFF
NA,TRBV2,once,TRBJ2-1,TGTGCCAGCAGTGAAGAGTCTCGAGGGGGTGAGCAGTTCTTC,CASSEESRGGEQFF
TRBD1,TRBV6-5,NA,TRBJ2-7,TGTGCCAGCAGAACGACAGGGGAGAGCTCCTACGAGCAGTACTTC,CASRTTGESSYEQYF
TRBD2,TRBV5-1,NA,TRBJ2-2,TGCGCCAGCAGCTCCGCCGGGACTAGTGACACCGGGGAGCTGTTTTTT,CASSSAGTSDTGELFF
NA,TRBV18,NA,TRBJ2-7,TGTGCCAGCTCACCCTCCGGGACATCATACGAGCAGTACTTC,CASSPSGTSYEQYF
NA,TRBV10-3,NA,TRBJ2-7,TGTGCCATCAGTGAGTCGAGTGACAGGAGCTCCTACGAGCAGTACTTC,CAISESSDRSSYEQYF
TRBD2,TRBV28,once,TRBJ2-3,TGTGCCAGCAGTGCAACTAGCGGGGGGGCTCGAGATACGCAGTATTTT,CASSATSGGARDTQYF
NA,TRBV6-6,NA,TRBJ2-3,TGTGCCAGCAAAAATAGCGGAACCACAGATACGCAGTATTTT,CASKNSGTTDTQYF
TRBD2,TRBV28,NA,TRBJ2-7,TGTGCCAGCTCCCCTCCAGGACTAGCTACCTACGAGCAGTACTTC,CASSPPGLATYEQYF
NA,TRBV4-1,NA,TRBJ1-5,TGCGCCAGCAGCCGGGGAGGTGATCAGCCCCAGCATTTT,CASSRGGDQPQHF